These 13 T cell receptor beta chains came from one sample sequenced in a study of T cell responses to AZD1222 COVID-19 vaccine. Clones were sequenced by immunoSEQ multiplex PCR, and TCRdb holds only the in-frame ones, with some missing. The sample lists under 150,000 clones, roughly 91% seen once, with around 5% in the top ten. Sample: peripheral blood, taken on day 0 of AZD1222 vaccination. The origin of the receptors is an adult in good health.

The V gene is TRBV6-5, the J gene TRBJ2-7; D possibly corresponds to TRBD1 (6 bases). V was cut by 7 bases and J by 3 bases, with 16 bases left in between. This CDR3 has 14 amino acids. Germline V CDR1 and CDR2: MNHEY, SVGAGI. The CDR3 here is CASKGGTRLYEQYF. DNA of the CDR3: TGTGCCAGCAAGGGTGGGACAAGACTCTACGAGCAGTACTTC.

This chain joins TRBV9 and TRBJ2-7; 7 bases agree with TRBD2. This CDR3 has 15 residues. The J segment lost 2 bases and the V segment lost 0 bases, leaving 5 bases of the junction unmatched. The V gene's germline CDR1 is SGDLS and CDR2 YYNGEE. CDR3 region: CASSVGGRVTYEQYF. The CDR3, as DNA: TGTGCCAGCAGCGTAGGAGGGAGGGTGACCTACGAGCAGTACTTC.

The V gene is TRBV7-8, the J gene TRBJ2-1, with 12 bases lining up with TRBD1. The germline V gene has CDR1 SGHVS and CDR2 FQNEAQ. This CDR3 has 17 residues. Germline trimming cut 3 bases from V and 2 bases from J; bases unmatched to any gene: 5. DNA for the CDR3: TGTGCCAGCAGCTTCAGCCGGGACAGGGGGCCCTACAATGAGCAGTTCTTC. It is translated as CASSFSRDRGPYNEQFF.

The rearrangement uses TRBV28 and TRBJ1-2; unclear D gene. The CDR3 is 11 residues long. CDR1 and CDR2 from the germline V gene are MDHEN and SYDVKM. The V end lost 6 bases, the J end lost 5 bases, and 7 bases lay between the germline ends. This CDR3 reads CASRGWYGYTF. The CDR3 region has the DNA TGTGCCAGCAGGGGATGGTATGGCTACACCTTC.

V and J are TRBV30 and TRBJ1-1; no reliable D call. The CDR3 runs 12 residues. V shed 2 bases and J shed 8 bases, with 12 bases lying between them. The germline gives CDR1 GTSNPN, CDR2 SVGIG (reference sequence). CDR3 DNA sequence: TGTGCCTGGAGTAACAACTGGGTAGAAGCTTTCTTT. Amino acid sequence: CAWSNNWVEAFF.

A few counts support this clone. The chain employs TRBV3-1 (or the pseudogene TRBV3-2) and TRBJ1-1; D gene unclear. This CDR3 region has 16 residues. Germline V CDR1 and CDR2: LGHDT, YNNKEL (reference sequence). Trimming cost V 0 bases and J 4 bases, with 15 bases left between them. The CDR3 bases are TGTGCCAGCAGCCAAGACGCCCCAGGATTGGGCACTGAAGCTTTCTTT. This gives the protein CASSQDAPGLGTEAFF.

This sequence joins TRBV11-3 and TRBJ2-2, with 7 bases identical to TRBD1. Germline lookup yields CDR1 SGHNT and CDR2 YENEEA. After removal of 2 bases from V and 7 bases from J, the junction contained 10 bases not matched to a gene. This CDR3 has 16 residues. The CDR3 loop reads CASSLSSGTEGGELFF. In nucleotides, the CDR3 is TGTGCCAGCAGCTTAAGTTCAGGGACAGAAGGCGGGGAGCTGTTTTTT.

The chain combines TRBV29-1 with TRBJ1-1; no reliable D call. The length of the CDR3 is 12 residues. Between the trimmed V and J ends, which lost 2 bases and 10 bases, there was a span of 14 bases. Germline CDR1 is SQVTM and CDR2 is ANQGSEA. Here the CDR3 DNA reads TGCAGCGTTGAACGAGGTGTTAGCGGAGCTTTCTTT. Translating it yields CSVERGVSGAFF.

This clone was detected only once. The chain combines TRBV19 with TRBJ1-1; unclear D gene. Germline V gene data show CDR1 as LNHDA and CDR2 as SQIVND (reference sequence). Deletions cut 1 base from V and 3 bases from J, with 3 bases between. The CDR3 sequence is 12 residues long. The CDR3 loop reads CASSIGYTEAFF. CDR3 in DNA: TGTGCCAGTAGTATAGGGTACACTGAAGCTTTCTTT.

J is TRBJ2-7 and V is TRBV19; 11 bases fit TRBD2. The V and J ends lost 9 bases and 7 bases, in that order; junction bases with no gene match: 8. The CDR3 has 13 amino acids. Germline loops: CDR1 LNHDA, CDR2 SQIVND (reference sequence). CDR3: CASQTSGNSEQYF. Here the CDR3 DNA reads TGTGCCAGCCAGACTAGCGGGAATTCGGAGCAGTACTTC. Full variable domain (missing parts from reference TRBV19 and TRBJ2-7): DGGITQSPKYLFRKEGQNVTLSCEQNLNHDAMYWYRQDPGQGLRLIYYSQIVNDFQKGDIAEGYSVSREKKESFPLTVTSAQKNPTAFYLCASQTSGNSEQYFGPGTRLTVT.

The chain is built from TRBV12-3 or TRBV12-4 and TRBJ1-1; TRBD1 might be the D (5 bases). The V end lost 5 bases, the J end lost 3 bases, and 10 bases lay between the germline ends. The CDR3 runs 13 residues. The CDR3 bases are TGTGCCAGCAGTCCCAGGGATGACACTGAAGCTTTCTTT. Its protein product is CASSPRDDTEAFF.

The rearrangement links TRBV15 to TRBJ1-5; TRBD1 aligns across 9 bases. This CDR3 has 16 amino acids. The V gene end was trimmed by 4 bases and the J gene end by 7 bases; junction bases not matched to a gene: 11. The germline V gene encodes CDR1 LNHNV and CDR2 YYDKDF (reference sequence). CDR3 loop: CATSIGTGYPSQPQHF. The CDR3 nucleotides are TGTGCCACCAGCATTGGGACAGGGTACCCAAGCCAGCCCCAGCATTTT.

This chain uses TRBV5-1 with TRBJ1-1; D possibly corresponds to TRBD1 (5 bases). This CDR3 is 15 amino acids long. Germline V gives CDR1 SGHRS, CDR2 YFSETQ. Trimming stripped 0 bases from V and 2 bases from J, with 11 bases between. The chain's CDR3 is CASSLATGLNTEAFF. For the CDR3, the DNA is TGCGCCAGCAGCTTGGCCACAGGCCTTAACACTGAAGCTTTCTTT.